This entry describes one TCR beta chain. Its antigen is currently unknown. This sample is drawn from a study of T cells after yellow fever vaccination. About the study: Preparation of fractions with low cell numbers was performed using SMART-Seq v4 Ultra Low Input.

Making TCR cDNA involved 5'RACE template switching, which added UMIs and a universal primer site. TCRdb used MiXCR to reprocess the 5' RACE reads, holding one entry per CDR3 protein. The sample has approximately 580,000 distinct CDR3 sequences, 17% seen once. The CDR3 extends over 19 amino acids. Looked up from germline, CDR1 is LGHNT and CDR2 is FRNRAP. J lost 10 bases, V lost 5 bases, and 18 bases had no gene match. General study results and limits: Reappearance after the booster was observed for most primary-vaccination clones (96% CD4, about 86% CD8).

The TCR comes from a man between 18 and 29 years old who received the YFV17D yellow fever vaccine. The V gene is TRBV12-5, the J gene TRBJ2-1, with 15 bases fitting TRBD2. This material consisted of PBMCs, taken around 5 days after the first yellow fever vaccination. CDR3 sequence reads: CASGPSGTSGGRLSQEQFF. The CDR3 DNA follows: TGTGCTAGTGGTCCCTCCGGGACTAGCGGGGGGCGGCTGAGTCAGGAGCAGTTCTTC.